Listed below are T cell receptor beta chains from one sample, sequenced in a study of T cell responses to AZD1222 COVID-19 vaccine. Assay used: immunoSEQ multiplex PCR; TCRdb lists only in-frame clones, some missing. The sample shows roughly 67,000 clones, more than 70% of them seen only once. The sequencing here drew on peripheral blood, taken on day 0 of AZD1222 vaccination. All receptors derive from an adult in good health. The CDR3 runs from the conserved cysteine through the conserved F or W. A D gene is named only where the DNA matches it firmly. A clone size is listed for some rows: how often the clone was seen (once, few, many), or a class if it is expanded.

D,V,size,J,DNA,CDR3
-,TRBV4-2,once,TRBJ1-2,TGTGCCAGCAGCCAAATAGGAGCCTATGGCTACACCTTC,CASSQIGAYGYTF
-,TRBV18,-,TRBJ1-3,TGTGCCAGCTCCCGGGACGGACTTTCGAGCTCTGGAAACACCATATATTTT,CASSRDGLSSSGNTIYF
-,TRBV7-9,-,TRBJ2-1,TGTGCCAGCAGCTTGGTGCCGTCCTCCTACAATGAGCAGTTCTTC,CASSLVPSSYNEQFF
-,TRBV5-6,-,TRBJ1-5,TGTGCCAGCAGCTTAGGGCCTCGGCCCCCCAATCAGCCCCAGCATTTT,CASSLGPRPPNQPQHF
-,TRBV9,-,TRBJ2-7,TGTGCCAGCAGCGTAGATAGGGCTTCCCACGAGCAGTACTTC,CASSVDRASHEQYF
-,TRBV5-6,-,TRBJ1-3,TGTGCCAGCAGCTTGGGGACTCACGGAAACACCATATATTTT,CASSLGTHGNTIYF
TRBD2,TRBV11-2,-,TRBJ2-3,TGTGCCAGCAGCTTAGTAGGGGCTAGCGGGAGCCTCACAGATACGCAGTATTTT,CASSLVGASGSLTDTQYF
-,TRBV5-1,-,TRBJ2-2,TGCGCCAGCAGCTCCCGGAACACCGGGGAGCTGTTTTTT,CASSSRNTGELFF
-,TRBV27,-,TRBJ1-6,TGTGCCAGCGGGTTCTCCTCACCCCTCCACTTT,CASGFSSPLHF
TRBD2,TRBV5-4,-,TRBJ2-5,TGTGCCAGCAGCTCCCCCGCTTCGGGAGGGGGAGAGACCCAGTACTTC,CASSSPASGGGETQYF
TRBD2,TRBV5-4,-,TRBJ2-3,TGTGCCAGCAGCGCGCTGCGGGGGGCTAATACGCAGTATTTT,CASSALRGANTQYF
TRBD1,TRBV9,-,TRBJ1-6,TGTGCCAGCAGCGCCAAACGGACAGGTGGTAATTCACCCCTCCACTTT,CASSAKRTGGNSPLHF
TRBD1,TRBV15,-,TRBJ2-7,TGTGCCACCAGCAGAGGGGACAGTTACGAGCAGTACTTC,CATSRGDSYEQYF
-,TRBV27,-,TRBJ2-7,TGTGCCAGCAAGATCGGGATGGGATCCTACGAGCAGTACTTC,CASKIGMGSYEQYF
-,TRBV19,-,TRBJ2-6,TGTGCCAGTCTCCAACCCGGGGAAGTCAACGTCCTGACTTTC,CASLQPGEVNVLTF
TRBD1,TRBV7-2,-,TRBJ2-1,TGTGCCAGCAGCCCCCGGGACAGAGACAATGAGCAGTTCTTC,CASSPRDRDNEQFF
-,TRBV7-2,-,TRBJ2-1,TGTGCCAGTACTTCAGGGCCCTCGGTGTACAATGAGCAGTTCTTC,CASTSGPSVYNEQFF
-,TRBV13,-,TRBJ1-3,TGTGCCAGCAGTTCCGTTGGAAACACCATATATTTT,CASSSVGNTIYF
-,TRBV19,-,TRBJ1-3,TGTGCCAGTAGTATGAGATTCAGGGCCTCTGGAAACACCATATATTTT,CASSMRFRASGNTIYF
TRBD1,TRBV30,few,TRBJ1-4,TGTGCCTGGAGTACAGGGGTTAATGAAAAACTGTTTTTT,CAWSTGVNEKLFF
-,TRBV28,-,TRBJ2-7,TGTGCCAGCAGTTTATGGGTAATAGGGTCATACGAGCAGTACTTC,CASSLWVIGSYEQYF
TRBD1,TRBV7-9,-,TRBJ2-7,TGTGCCAGCAGACCGGGACAGACCTACGAGCAGTACTTC,CASRPGQTYEQYF
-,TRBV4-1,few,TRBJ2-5,TGCGCCAGCAGCCAAGATAGTCCACAGGGAGTCGGCGAGACCCAGTACTTC,CASSQDSPQGVGETQYF
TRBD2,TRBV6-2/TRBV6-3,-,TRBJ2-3,TGTGCCAGCAGTTACTCGTTCCGGAACATAGCGGGGGGCCCCGATACGCAGTATTTT,CASSYSFRNIAGGPDTQYF
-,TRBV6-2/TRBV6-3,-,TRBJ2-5,TGTGCCAGCAGTTCAAGGAGTTGGGGGGAGACCCAGTACTTC,CASSSRSWGETQYF
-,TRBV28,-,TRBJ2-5,TGTGCCAGCAGCCAACCCCGGGGGAGCGAAGAGACCCAGTACTTC,CASSQPRGSEETQYF
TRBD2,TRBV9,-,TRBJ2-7,TGTGCCAGCAGCCCAGGGACTACCTACTACGAGCAGTACTTC,CASSPGTTYYEQYF
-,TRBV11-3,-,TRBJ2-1,TGTGCCAGCAGCCCCGGAAACAATGAGCAGTTCTTC,CASSPGNNEQFF
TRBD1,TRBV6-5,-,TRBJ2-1,TGTGCCAGCAGTTACCTCACAGGGGGCGAGGAGCAGTTCTTC,CASSYLTGGEEQFF
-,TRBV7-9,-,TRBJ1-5,TGTGCCAGCAACACGGCAGGTCAAAATCAGCCCCAGCATTTT,CASNTAGQNQPQHF
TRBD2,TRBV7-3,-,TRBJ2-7,TGTGCCAGCAGCTTACTTGCGGGAGCCTCCTACGAGCAGTACTTC,CASSLLAGASYEQYF
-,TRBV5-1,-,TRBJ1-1,TGCGCCAGCAGCCAGACTCGTACTGAAGCTTTCTTT,CASSQTRTEAFF
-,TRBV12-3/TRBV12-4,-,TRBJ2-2,TGTGCCAGCAGTCCCACTAGTTCCGGGGAGCTGTTTTTT,CASSPTSSGELFF
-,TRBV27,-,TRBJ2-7,TGTGCCAGCAGTTTATCGGCGCTCGCCGAGCAGTACTTC,CASSLSALAEQYF
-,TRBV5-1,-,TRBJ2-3,TGCGCCAGCAGCTTTCGTGGGGTGCAGACAGATACGCAGTATTTT,CASSFRGVQTDTQYF
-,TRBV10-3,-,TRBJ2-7,TGTGCCATCAGTGATGACAGCTACGAGCAGTACTTC,CAISDDSYEQYF
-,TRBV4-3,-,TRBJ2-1,TGCGCCAGCAGCCAGCGAACAGGAGGGGTCTACAATGAGCAGTTCTTC,CASSQRTGGVYNEQFF
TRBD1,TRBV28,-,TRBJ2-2,TGTGCCAGCACTCCGGGACAGGGAGGAGGCACCGGGGAGCTGTTTTTT,CASTPGQGGGTGELFF
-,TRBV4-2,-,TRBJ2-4,TGTGCCAGCAGCCAAGGGCGGGGAGCCAAAAACATTCAGTACTTC,CASSQGRGAKNIQYF
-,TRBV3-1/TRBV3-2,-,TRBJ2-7,TGTGCCAGCAGCCAAGAGAACCCCCCCGGGATCTCCTACGAGCAGTACTTC,CASSQENPPGISYEQYF
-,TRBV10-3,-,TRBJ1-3,TGTGCCATCAGTGAGCGGGCTAACACCATATATTTT,CAISERANTIYF
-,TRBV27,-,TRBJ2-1,TGTGCCAGCAGTTTAGTCCAGGGTTTCGGCAATGAGCAGTTCTTC,CASSLVQGFGNEQFF
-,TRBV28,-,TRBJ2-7,TGTGCCAGCAGTACCCACAGGGTCTACGAGCAGTACTTC,CASSTHRVYEQYF
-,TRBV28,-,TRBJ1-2,TGTGCCAGCACCTTGGGTTCCAGTAACTATGGCTACACCTTC,CASTLGSSNYGYTF
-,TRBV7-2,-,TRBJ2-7,TGTGCCAGCAGCTTATACAGGGCTTACGAGCAGTACTTC,CASSLYRAYEQYF
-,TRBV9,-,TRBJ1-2,TGTGCCAGCAGCGTAGGCGGGCGGGGGACCTATGGCTACACCTTC,CASSVGGRGTYGYTF
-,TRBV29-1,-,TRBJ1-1,TGCAGCGTTCCTGCTGGGGACGCCCCGGAAAACACTGAAGCTTTCTTT,CSVPAGDAPENTEAFF
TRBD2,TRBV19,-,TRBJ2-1,TGTGCCAGTAGTCCCCTATTAGCGGGAGGATACAATGAGCAGTTCTTC,CASSPLLAGGYNEQFF
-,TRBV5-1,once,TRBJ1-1,TGCGCCAGCAGCTTGGTGGACGACCCACCAGAAGCTTTCTTT,CASSLVDDPPEAFF
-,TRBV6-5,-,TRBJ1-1,TGTGCCAGCAGTTACGGGAGGAACACTGAAGCTTTCTTT,CASSYGRNTEAFF